These 24 T cell receptor beta chains were all obtained from the same sample, sequenced in a study of shared clonotypes between healthy human individuals. Using immunoSEQ multiplex PCR, the repertoire was profiled, and TCRdb retains in-frame clones only, with some absent. This sample has approximately 2,000,000 clones, with 80% to 95% found just once. Sequenced sample: naive CD4+ T cells from PBMCs. Subset specified: CD45RA+ positively selected. The receptor set was obtained from a man aged 18-30 years in good health. Some clones in this sample may be carry-over from other donors' samples.

The V call is TRBV6-6, the J call TRBJ1-1; TRBD1 is a possible D gene (5 bases). The CDR3 spans 11 residues. The V end was cut by 7 bases, the J end by 8 bases, with 11 bases between. CDR1 and CDR2 (germline): MNHNY, SVGAGI (reference sequence). The CDR3, as DNA: TGTGCCAGCAATGGGGCGACCGAAGCTTTCTTT. Its translation is CASNGATEAFF.

As concerns this clone: The same CDR3 also results from other DNA sequences found in this sample. The rearrangement joins TRBV15 to TRBJ1-5; D ambiguous. The V gene lost 0 bases and the J gene lost 1 base, with 7 bases spanning the gap. Germline V gene lookup returns CDR1 LNHNV and CDR2 YYDKDF (reference sequence). The CDR3 is 15 amino acids. CDR3 in amino acids: CATSRDRRSNQPQHF. Written as DNA, the CDR3 is TGTGCCACCAGCAGAGACAGGAGGAGCAATCAGCCCCAGCATTTT.

The chain combines TRBV2 with TRBJ2-4; TRBD1 matches 8 bases. From germline, CDR1 is SNHLY and CDR2 FYNNEI. CDR3 length: 16 residues. The trim removed 6 bases at V and 1 base at J, leaving 8 bases unmatched. The CDR3 protein is CASRDWTGLAKNIQYF. The CDR3 DNA reads TGTGCCAGCAGGGACTGGACAGGGTTGGCCAAAAACATTCAGTACTTC. The variable domain in full, completed from reference TRBV2 and TRBJ2-4, reads EPEVTQTPSHQVTQMGQEVILRCVPISNHLYFYWYRQILGQKVEFLVSFYNNEISEKSEIFDDQFSVERPDGSNFTLKIRSTKLEDSAMYFCASRDWTGLAKNIQYFGAGTRLSVL.

The chain couples TRBV6-5 to TRBJ1-1; TRBD1 is a possible D gene (5 bases). The length of the CDR3 is 14 residues. The germline CDR1 and CDR2 sequences are MNHEY and SVGAGI. The V and J ends lost 0 bases and 3 bases respectively, with 8 bases between them. As DNA, the CDR3 is TGTGCCAGCAGTTACTCGAGCAGGGACACTGAAGCTTTCTTT. It codes for CASSYSSRDTEAFF.

As for this clone: The sample contains more than one DNA sequence encoding this CDR3. The V call is TRBV28, the J call TRBJ2-3; D call uncertain. Trimming stripped 4 bases from V and 3 bases from J, with 5 bases between. The germline gives CDR1 MDHEN, CDR2 SYDVKM. This CDR3 spans 12 amino acids. The chain's CDR3 is CASSSTTDTQYF. As DNA, the CDR3 is TGTGCCAGCAGTTCCACGACAGATACGCAGTATTTT.

A word on this clone: The same CDR3 also results from other DNA sequences found in this sample. This sequence joins TRBV9 and TRBJ2-7; 7 nucleotides agree with TRBD1. Germline-derived CDR1 and CDR2 are SGDLS and YYNGEE. The CDR3 totals 14 residues. V lost 0 bases to trimming and J lost 3 bases; unmatched junction nucleotides: 3. The chain's CDR3 is CASSVGQGDYEQYF. The CDR3 DNA follows: TGTGCCAGCAGCGTAGGACAGGGTGACTACGAGCAGTACTTC.

The genes are TRBV5-8 and TRBJ1-2; no reliable D call. The CDR3 runs to 15 residues. CDR1 is SGHTS, CDR2 YDEGEE, per germline. V dropped 0 bases and J dropped 0 bases, with 9 bases sitting between them. CDR3 bases: TGTGCCAGCAGCTTGGTGTGGCAACCTAACTATGGCTACACCTTC. This encodes CASSLVWQPNYGYTF. Complete variable domain (other parts from reference TRBV5-8 and TRBJ1-2): EAGVTQSPTHLIKTRGQQATLRCSPISGHTSVYWYQQALGLGLQFLLWYDEGEERNRGNFPPRFSGRQFPNYSSELNVNALELEDSALYLCASSLVWQPNYGYTFGSGTRLTVV.

The J gene is TRBJ2-1, the V gene TRBV19; 8 bases are a match to TRBD1. This CDR3 is built from 15 residues. V trimming: 4 bases; J trimming: 7 bases; junction bases outside the gene matches: 9. CDR1 is LNHDA and CDR2 is SQIVND in the germline V gene (reference sequence). The CDR3 spells CASSTPGQAGNEQFF. In DNA form, the CDR3 reads TGTGCCAGTAGTACGCCGGGACAGGCCGGGAATGAGCAGTTCTTC.

V usage is TRBV19 and J usage is TRBJ2-7; D is unresolved. The CDR3 is 13 residues long. The germline V gene encodes CDR1 LNHDA and CDR2 SQIVND (reference sequence). V was cut by 7 bases and J by 2 bases, with 12 bases left in between. The CDR3 coding sequence is TGTGCCAGTACGGGCCTACCTCCCTACGAGCAGTACTTC. The encoded protein is CASTGLPPYEQYF. Full variable domain (missing parts from reference TRBV19 and TRBJ2-7): DGGITQSPKYLFRKEGQNVTLSCEQNLNHDAMYWYRQDPGQGLRLIYYSQIVNDFQKGDIAEGYSVSREKKESFPLTVTSAQKNPTAFYLCASTGLPPYEQYFGPGTRLTVT.

With respect to this clone: The sample carries other DNA sequences with the same CDR3. The chain recombines TRBV4-1 with TRBJ1-5; 8 bases fit TRBD1. Germline trimming cut 2 bases from V and 3 bases from J; bases unmatched to any gene: 3. From germline, CDR1 is MGHRA and CDR2 YSYEKL. This CDR3 has 15 residues. Here the CDR3 DNA reads TGCGCCAGCAGCCAACGGACAGGGTTCAATCAGCCCCAGCATTTT. This gives the protein CASSQRTGFNQPQHF.

This chain joins TRBV15 and TRBJ2-2, with TRBD2 as a possible D gene (6 bases). Trimming removed 5 bases from V and 4 bases from J, with 17 bases in between. The CDR3 runs to 16 residues. From germline, CDR1 is LNHNV and CDR2 YYDKDF (reference sequence). The CDR3 spells CATSVTGGLVTGELFF. For the CDR3, the DNA is TGTGCCACCAGCGTGACCGGAGGGCTGGTCACCGGGGAGCTGTTTTTT. Supplemented by reference TRBV15 and TRBJ2-2, the full variable domain reads DAMVIQNPRYQVTQFGKPVTLSCSQTLNHNVMYWYQQKSSQAPKLLFHYYDKDFNNEADTPDNFQSRRPNTSFCFLDIRSPGLGDTAMYLCATSVTGGLVTGELFFGEGSRLTVL.

V gene TRBV28 combines with J gene TRBJ2-6; D unclear. Germline CDR1 MDHEN, CDR2 SYDVKM. V was pared by 6 bases and J by 1 base, with 16 bases between. The CDR3 length is 17 residues. The CDR3 DNA reads as TGTGCCAGCAGGCGAACTGCAAGGTTATCTGGGGCCAACGTCCTGACTTTC. Residues: CASRRTARLSGANVLTF.

V usage is TRBV4-1 and J usage is TRBJ1-4, with D perhaps matching TRBD1 (5 bases). CDR1 and CDR2 (germline): MGHRA, YSYEKL. The ends were cut back, 4 bases at V and 0 bases at J, with 12 bases in the middle. CDR3 length equals 16 residues. This chain's CDR3 is CASSLGTGTTNEKLFF. In DNA, the CDR3 is TGCGCCAGCAGCCTAGGGACGGGAACAACTAATGAAAAACTGTTTTTT.

As concerns this clone: This sample also contains other DNA sequences that code for the same CDR3. The chain joins TRBV5-4 to TRBJ2-1; no clear D. The V end lost 0 bases, the J end lost 6 bases, and 4 bases lay between the germline ends. The CDR3 length is 12 residues. Per the germline V gene, CDR1 is SGHNT and CDR2 is YYREEE (reference sequence). CDR3 residues: CASSLDGNEQFF. The CDR3 nucleotides read TGTGCCAGCAGCTTGGACGGCAATGAGCAGTTCTTC.

This chain links TRBV5-1 with TRBJ1-1; tentatively, D is TRBD1 (6 bases). From germline, CDR1 is SGHRS and CDR2 YFSETQ. V lost 3 bases to trimming and J lost 0 bases, with 15 bases between them. This CDR3 has 16 residues. The CDR3 reads CASSSQGPLMNTEAFF. CDR3 DNA sequence: TGCGCCAGCAGCTCCCAGGGGCCCTTAATGAACACTGAAGCTTTCTTT.

The chain joins TRBV5-1 to TRBJ1-3; D may be TRBD1 (5 bases). V lost 0 bases and J 2 bases, leaving 12 bases between the germline ends. Germline V gene data show CDR1 as SGHRS and CDR2 as YFSETQ. The CDR3 loop spans 16 amino acids. The CDR3 sequence is CASSLAPSGAGNTIYF. The CDR3 DNA follows: TGCGCCAGCAGCTTGGCGCCTTCGGGGGCTGGAAACACCATATATTTT.

The CDR3 region has the DNA TGTGCCAGCAGTACAGGGGTGAGGACCGGGGAGCTGTTTTTT. Translating gives CASSTGVRTGELFF. The rearrangement joins TRBV11-3 to TRBJ2-2; 7 nucleotides match TRBD1. The germline gives CDR1 SGHNT, CDR2 YENEEA. The CDR3 consists of 14 residues. V lost 6 bases and J lost 5; bases outside the gene matches: 6.

The chain couples TRBV19 to TRBJ2-2; D unclear. Germline CDR1 is LNHDA and CDR2 is SQIVND (reference sequence). V gave up 3 bases and J gave up 5 bases, with 10 bases separating them. The CDR3 runs to 14 residues. CDR3 loop: CASSIPWGTGELFF. Written as DNA, the CDR3 is TGTGCCAGTAGTATCCCTTGGGGAACCGGGGAGCTGTTTTTT.

This chain joins TRBV30 and TRBJ2-4; D unclear. The CDR3 length is 14 residues. The germline V gene has CDR1 GTSNPN and CDR2 SVGIG (reference sequence). Deletions cut 0 bases from V and 0 bases from J, with 6 bases between. In DNA, the CDR3 is TGTGCCTGGAGTGTACAAGCAGCCAAAAACATTCAGTACTTC. Its translation: CAWSVQAAKNIQYF. Full variable domain (rest looked up from reference TRBV30 and TRBJ2-4): SQTIHQWPATLVQPVGSPLSLECTVEGTSNPNLYWYRQAAGRGLQLLFYSVGIGQISSEVPQNLSASRPQDRQFILSSKKLLLSDSGFYLCAWSVQAAKNIQYFGAGTRLSVL.

A note on this clone: The identical CDR3 is also encoded by other nucleotide sequences in the sample. The chain employs TRBV6-1 and TRBJ1-4; D unresolved. The CDR3 totals 14 residues. CDR1 is MNHNS, CDR2 SASEGT, per germline. V was pared by 3 bases and J by 8 bases, with 13 bases between. CDR3: CASSEGGVGEKLFF. The CDR3 DNA follows: TGTGCCAGCAGTGAGGGCGGGGTAGGGGAAAAACTGTTTTTT.

V is TRBV7-9 and J is TRBJ2-1; 10 positions match TRBD2. The CDR3 loop spans 15 amino acids. Germline trimming cut 4 bases from V and 8 bases from J; bases unmatched to any gene: 8. Germline assignment: CDR1 SEHNR and CDR2 FQNEAQ (reference sequence). The CDR3 sequence: CASSSGTSDRDEQFF. The CDR3 DNA follows: TGTGCCAGCAGCTCCGGGACTAGCGATAGGGATGAGCAGTTCTTC. The full variable domain, in which reference TRBV7-9 and TRBJ2-1 provide the parts outside the CDR3, is DTGVSQNPRHKITKRGQNVTFRCDPISEHNRLYWYRQTLGQGPEFLTYFQNEAQLEKSRLLSDRFSAERPKGSFSTLEIQRTEQGDSAMYLCASSSGTSDRDEQFFGPGTRLTVL.

This chain links TRBV15 with TRBJ1-2; D is possibly TRBD1 (5 bases). CDR3 length equals 16 residues. Germline CDR1 is LNHNV and CDR2 is YYDKDF (reference sequence). The V end lost 1 base, the J end lost 6 bases, and 18 bases lay between the germline ends. The CDR3 DNA follows: TGTGCCACCAGCAGAGGCGGGCAGGGATCGGTGAATGGCTACACCTTC. It translates to CATSRGGQGSVNGYTF. The full variable domain, with the rest looked up from reference TRBV15 and TRBJ1-2, is DAMVIQNPRYQVTQFGKPVTLSCSQTLNHNVMYWYQQKSSQAPKLLFHYYDKDFNNEADTPDNFQSRRPNTSFCFLDIRSPGLGDTAMYLCATSRGGQGSVNGYTFGSGTRLTVV.

V and J are TRBV6-5 and TRBJ1-2; a possible D gene is TRBD1 (6 bases). The CDR3 consists of 16 residues. Germline V lookup: CDR1 MNHEY, CDR2 SVGAGI. Deletions cut 1 base from V and 0 bases from J, with 12 bases between. CDR3 sequence reads: CASSYYETGSNYGYTF. The CDR3 DNA reads TGTGCCAGCAGTTACTACGAGACAGGTTCTAACTATGGCTACACCTTC.

The chain recombines TRBV11-2 with TRBJ1-1; unclear D gene. This CDR3 is 13 amino acids long. Trimming shortened V by 2 bases and J by 5 bases, and 9 bases separated the two germline ends. Germline CDR1 and CDR2: SGHAT and FQNNGV. The CDR3 region has the DNA TGTGCCAGCAGCTTAATGGTGGGGACTGAAGCTTTCTTT. The encoded protein is CASSLMVGTEAFF.